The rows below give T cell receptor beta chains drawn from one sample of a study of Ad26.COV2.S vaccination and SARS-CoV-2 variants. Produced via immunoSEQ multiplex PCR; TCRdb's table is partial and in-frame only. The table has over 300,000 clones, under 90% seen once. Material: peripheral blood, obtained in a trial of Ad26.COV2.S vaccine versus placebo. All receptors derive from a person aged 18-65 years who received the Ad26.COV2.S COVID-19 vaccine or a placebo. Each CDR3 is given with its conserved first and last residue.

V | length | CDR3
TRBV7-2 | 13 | CASSTGVSWGYTF
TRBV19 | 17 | CASSIGLAGGGTGELFF
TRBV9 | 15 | CASSVPGQGATEAFF
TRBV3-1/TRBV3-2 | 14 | CASSHGRAAYEQYF
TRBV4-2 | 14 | CASRPGRSYNEQFF
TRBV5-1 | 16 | CASRYSAGGQGDTQYF
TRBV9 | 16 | CASSVGRGIGTDTQYF
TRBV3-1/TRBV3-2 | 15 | CASSQGWWSNQPQHF
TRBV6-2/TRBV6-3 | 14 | CASSSYRAQETQYF
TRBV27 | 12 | CASSFGGLSYTF
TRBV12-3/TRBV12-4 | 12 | CASRPTGGWAFF
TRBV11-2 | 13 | CASSRDRGNTIYF
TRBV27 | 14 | CASSLFEDTGELFF
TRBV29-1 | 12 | CSVREGSGELFF
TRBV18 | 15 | CASSPDTTDNYGYTF
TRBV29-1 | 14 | CSATSGRSTDTQYF
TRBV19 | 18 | CASCRGLAGGPSYNEQFF
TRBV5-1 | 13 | CASSLSDNYGYTF
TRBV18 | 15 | CASSPLGGDTGELFF
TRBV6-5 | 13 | CASTGTNRDTQYF
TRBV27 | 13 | CASSPQGNYGYTF